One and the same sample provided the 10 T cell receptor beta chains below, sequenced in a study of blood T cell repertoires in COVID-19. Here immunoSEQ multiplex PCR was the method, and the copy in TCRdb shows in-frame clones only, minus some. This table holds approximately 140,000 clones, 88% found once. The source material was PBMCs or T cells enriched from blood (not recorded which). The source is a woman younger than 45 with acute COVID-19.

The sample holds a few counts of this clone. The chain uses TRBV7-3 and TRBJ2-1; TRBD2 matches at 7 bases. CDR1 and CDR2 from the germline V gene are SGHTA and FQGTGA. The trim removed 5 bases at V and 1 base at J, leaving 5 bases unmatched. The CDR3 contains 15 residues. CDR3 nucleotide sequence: TGTGCCAGCAGCCCGATGGGGGGGTCCTACAATGAGCAGTTCTTC. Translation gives CASSPMGGSYNEQFF.

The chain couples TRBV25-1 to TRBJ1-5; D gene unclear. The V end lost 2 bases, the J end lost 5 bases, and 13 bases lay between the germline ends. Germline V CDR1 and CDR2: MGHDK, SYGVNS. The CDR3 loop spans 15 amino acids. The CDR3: CASSEREAADQPQHF. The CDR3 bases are TGTGCCAGCAGTGAACGGGAGGCGGCCGATCAGCCCCAGCATTTT. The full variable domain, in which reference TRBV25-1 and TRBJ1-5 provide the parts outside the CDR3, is EADIYQTPRYLVIGTGKKITLECSQTMGHDKMYWYQQDPGMELHLIHYSYGVNSTEKGDLSSESTVSRIRTEHFPLTLESARPSHTSQYLCASSEREAADQPQHFGDGTRLSIL.

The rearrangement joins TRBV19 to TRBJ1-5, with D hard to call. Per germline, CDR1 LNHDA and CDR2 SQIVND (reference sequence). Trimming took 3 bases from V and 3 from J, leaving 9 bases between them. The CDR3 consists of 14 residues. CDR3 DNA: TGTGCCAGTAGTATCTCGGTTACCAATCAGCCCCAGCATTTT. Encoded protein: CASSISVTNQPQHF.

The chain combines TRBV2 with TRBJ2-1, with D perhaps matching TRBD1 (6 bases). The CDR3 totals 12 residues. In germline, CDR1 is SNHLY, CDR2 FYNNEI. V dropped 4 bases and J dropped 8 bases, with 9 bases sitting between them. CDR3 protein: CASSGGRDEQFF. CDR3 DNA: TGTGCCAGCAGTGGGGGGCGGGATGAGCAGTTCTTC.

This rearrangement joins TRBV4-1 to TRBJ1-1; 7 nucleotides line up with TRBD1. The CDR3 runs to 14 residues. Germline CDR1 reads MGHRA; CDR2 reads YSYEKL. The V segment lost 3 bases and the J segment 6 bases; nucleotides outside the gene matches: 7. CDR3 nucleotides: TGCGCCAGCAGCCAGACAGGGAAGGCTGCTGAAGCTTTCTTT. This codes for CASSQTGKAAEAFF.

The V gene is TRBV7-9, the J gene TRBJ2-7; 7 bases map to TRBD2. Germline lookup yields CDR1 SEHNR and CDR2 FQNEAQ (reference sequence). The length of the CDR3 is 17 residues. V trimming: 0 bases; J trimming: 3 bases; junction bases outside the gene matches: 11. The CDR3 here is CASSLAWGEGLSYEQYF. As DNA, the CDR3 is TGTGCCAGCAGCTTAGCATGGGGGGAGGGGTTAAGCTACGAGCAGTACTTC. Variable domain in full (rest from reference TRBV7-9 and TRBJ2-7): DTGVSQNPRHKITKRGQNVTFRCDPISEHNRLYWYRQTLGQGPEFLTYFQNEAQLEKSRLLSDRFSAERPKGSFSTLEIQRTEQGDSAMYLCASSLAWGEGLSYEQYFGPGTRLTVT.

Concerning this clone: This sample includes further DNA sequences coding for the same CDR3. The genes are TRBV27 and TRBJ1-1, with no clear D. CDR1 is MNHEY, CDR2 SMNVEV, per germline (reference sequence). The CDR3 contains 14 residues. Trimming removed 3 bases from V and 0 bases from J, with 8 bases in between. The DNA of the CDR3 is TGTGCCAGCAGTTTGAACGGTATGAACACTGAAGCTTTCTTT. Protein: CASSLNGMNTEAFF.

Here the CDR3 DNA reads TGTGCCAGCTCACCACGGTTATTGGGGCAGGGTTTTTTCGAAGCTTTCTTT. Translating it yields CASSPRLLGQGFFEAFF. This chain links TRBV18 with TRBJ1-1, with a possible D match to TRBD1 (5 bases). Germline CDR1 KGHSH, CDR2 LQKENI. This CDR3 comprises 17 residues. The germline V and J ends were trimmed by 1 base and 8 bases, with 23 bases remaining between them.

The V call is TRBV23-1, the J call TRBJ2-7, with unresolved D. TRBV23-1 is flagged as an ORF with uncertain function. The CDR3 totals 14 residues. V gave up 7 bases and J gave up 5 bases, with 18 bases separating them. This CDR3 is CASIILLGVHEQYF. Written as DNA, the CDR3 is TGCGCCAGCATCATTTTATTGGGCGTCCACGAGCAGTACTTC.

CDR3 sequence reads: CASRRTGGGSLYGYTF. CDR3 DNA: TGTGCCAGCAGAAGGACAGGGGGCGGAAGCCTTTATGGCTACACCTTC. V and J are TRBV7-9 and TRBJ1-2; 11 bases agree with TRBD1. V lost 6 bases and J lost 5; bases outside the gene matches: 11. This CDR3 comprises 16 residues. Germline V lookup: CDR1 SEHNR, CDR2 FQNEAQ (reference sequence).